This entry lists 15 T cell receptor beta chains sequenced from one sample in a study of blood T cell repertoires in COVID-19. Sequencing used immunoSEQ multiplex PCR; TCRdb keeps in-frame clones, though not all of them. The repertoire holds about 300,000 clones, with approximately 89% as singletons. The source material was peripheral blood. These receptors were taken from a woman in her twenties or thirties with COVID-19, enrolled during active disease.

As for this clone: Germline is not matched at one junction end, which may reflect a read error. The chain has TRBV7-7 and TRBJ2-3; 9 bases line up with TRBD2. The CDR3 runs to 15 residues. The germline gives CDR1 SSHAT, CDR2 FNYEAQ (reference sequence). The CDR3 DNA sequence: TGTGCTAGCAGCTTAGGCGGGGGGGCGACAGATACGCAGTATTTT. This encodes CASSLGGGATDTQYF.

The chain carries TRBV6-5 and TRBJ1-1; 8 positions match TRBD1. The CDR3 spans 15 residues. The trim removed 2 bases at V and 6 bases at J, leaving 8 bases unmatched. Germline CDR1 is MNHEY and CDR2 is SVGAGI. CDR3 in DNA: TGTGCCAGCAGTTACACGACAGGGGCCGGCCCTGAAGCTTTCTTT. It translates to CASSYTTGAGPEAFF.

The chain recombines TRBV19 with TRBJ2-2, with 7 bases that match TRBD1. V shed 3 bases, J shed 6 bases, and the junction held 10 bases outside the gene matches. Germline values: CDR1 LNHDA, CDR2 SQIVND (reference sequence). The CDR3 is 16 residues long. The CDR3 nucleotides are TGTGCCAGTAGTATGAGAGGCAGGGGGTCCGCCGGGGAGCTGTTTTTT. Translating it yields CASSMRGRGSAGELFF.

This clone was counted a single time. The chain combines TRBV18 with TRBJ1-4; D is possibly TRBD1 (6 bases). The CDR3 is 15 residues long. The germline V and J ends were trimmed by 3 bases and 8 bases, with 16 bases remaining between them. Germline-derived CDR1 and CDR2 are KGHSH and LQKENI. The CDR3 loop is CASSPWTDPREKLFF. CDR3 in DNA: TGTGCCAGCTCACCCTGGACAGACCCAAGGGAAAAACTGTTTTTT.

The rearrangement joins TRBV24-1 to TRBJ2-5; maybe TRBD1 (5 bases). V was clipped by 4 bases and J by 0 bases, with 8 bases between them. CDR1 is KGHDR and CDR2 is SFDVKD in the germline V gene. CDR3 length: 14 residues. CDR3: CATSEGAHQETQYF. CDR3 coding DNA: TGTGCCACCAGTGAAGGGGCCCACCAAGAGACCCAGTACTTC.

V and J are TRBV12-5 and TRBJ1-3, with D tentatively TRBD1 (5 bases). Looked up from germline, CDR1 is LGHNT and CDR2 is FRNRAP. V lost 9 bases to trimming and J lost 0 bases, with 21 bases between them. This CDR3 has 17 residues. DNA for the CDR3: TGTGCTAGCTCTTTTCTACTTGGACACCGCTCTGGAAACACCATATATTTT. Its translation is CASSFLLGHRSGNTIYF.

Note on this clone: Distinct nucleotide sequences in the sample also encode this CDR3. This chain uses TRBV9 with TRBJ1-2, with D possibly matching TRBD1 (5 bases). Trimming removed 0 bases at V and 5 bases at J, with 8 bases between. The CDR3 is made up of 13 amino acids. Germline CDR1 SGDLS, CDR2 YYNGEE. CDR3 nucleotides: TGTGCCAGCAGCGTAGACAGGAATTATGGCTACACCTTC. This codes for CASSVDRNYGYTF. The full variable domain, rest sourced from reference TRBV9 and TRBJ1-2, is DSGVTQTPKHLITATGQRVTLRCSPRSGDLSVYWYQQSLDQGLQFLIQYYNGEERAKGNILERFSAQQFPDLHSELNLSSLELGDSALYFCASSVDRNYGYTFGSGTRLTVV.

The chain employs TRBV6-6 and TRBJ1-1; D perhaps matches TRBD1 (5 bases). The CDR3 has 12 amino acids. V shed 5 bases and J shed 4 bases, with 8 bases lying between them. CDR1 is MNHNY and CDR2 is SVGAGI in the germline V gene (reference sequence). CDR3 bases: TGTGCCAGCAGTGGGGGGGGCACTGAAGCTTTCTTT. Encoded protein: CASSGGGTEAFF.

The genes are TRBV5-1 and TRBJ2-1; 9 bases map to TRBD1. After removal of 3 bases from V and 1 base from J, the junction contained 8 bases not matched to a gene. The CDR3 is 17 amino acids. Germline CDR1 SGHRS, CDR2 YFSETQ. The CDR3, as DNA: TGCGCCAGCAGCTACAAGGGGACAGGGCTTTCCTACAATGAGCAGTTCTTC. Translated: CASSYKGTGLSYNEQFF.

The genes are TRBV13 and TRBJ1-2; 9 bases are a match to TRBD1. The V gene end was trimmed by 4 bases and the J gene end by 4 bases; junction bases not matched to a gene: 1. Per the germline V gene, CDR1 is PRHDT and CDR2 is FYEKMQ (reference sequence). This CDR3 has 13 residues. CDR3 region: CASSSDRGYGYTF. In DNA form, the CDR3 reads TGTGCCAGCAGCTCGGACAGGGGCTATGGCTACACCTTC.

The chain links TRBV11-3 to TRBJ1-2; D may be TRBD1 (6 bases). The CDR3 contains 15 residues. V was trimmed by 1 base and J by 2 bases, leaving 11 bases between them. The germline V gene encodes CDR1 SGHNT and CDR2 YENEEA. The CDR3 loop is CASSLGQETNYGYTF. In nucleotides, the CDR3 is TGTGCCAGCAGCTTAGGACAGGAGACAAACTATGGCTACACCTTC.

The rearrangement joins TRBV6-5 to TRBJ1-2, with 8 bases fitting TRBD1. The CDR3 runs 13 residues. Germline CDR1 is MNHEY and CDR2 is SVGAGI. The ends lost 6 bases at V and 8 bases at J; junction bases unmatched: 8. The CDR3 loop is CASRLPGGAGYTF. The CDR3, as DNA: TGTGCCAGCAGACTCCCAGGGGGCGCGGGCTACACCTTC.

The chain links TRBV2 to TRBJ1-1; D is possibly TRBD1 (5 bases). In germline, CDR1 is SNHLY, CDR2 FYNNEI. Trimming removed 6 bases from V and 6 bases from J, with 20 bases in between. The CDR3 is 15 amino acids. The CDR3 sequence: CASSVNGGGRSEAFF. The CDR3 nucleotides are TGTGCCAGCAGCGTCAACGGGGGTGGGAGGTCTGAAGCTTTCTTT.

This clone has only a few counts. The chain employs TRBV24-1 and TRBJ1-2; TRBD1 is a possible D gene (5 bases). V was shortened by 2 bases and J by 4 bases, with 19 bases between the two germline ends. In germline, CDR1 is KGHDR, CDR2 SFDVKD. There are 17 residues in the CDR3. The CDR3 reads CATSDSITSSGGYGYTF. DNA of the CDR3: TGTGCCACCAGTGATTCCATTACGAGTTCGGGGGGCTATGGCTACACCTTC.

The gene calls are TRBV19 and TRBJ2-3, with D possibly TRBD1 on 6 matching bases. This CDR3 is built from 16 residues. V lost 4 bases, J lost 2 bases, and 16 bases lay in between. The germline gives CDR1 LNHDA, CDR2 SQIVND (reference sequence). In nucleotides, the CDR3 is TGTGCCAGTAGTAATACAGGGTACACAAACACAGATACGCAGTATTTT. It translates to CASSNTGYTNTDTQYF. The whole variable domain, filled in from reference TRBV19 and TRBJ2-3, reads DGGITQSPKYLFRKEGQNVTLSCEQNLNHDAMYWYRQDPGQGLRLIYYSQIVNDFQKGDIAEGYSVSREKKESFPLTVTSAQKNPTAFYLCASSNTGYTNTDTQYFGPGTRLTVL.